This passage covers 4 T cell receptor beta chains from one sample sequenced in a study of blood T cells in healthy people across ages. A sample-barcoded 5' primer and a J-beta primer mix were used in a second PCR of roughly 7 to 11 cycles. MiXCR was run by TCRdb on the 5' RACE reads, yielding one entry per CDR3 protein. This table holds approximately 940,000 distinct CDR3 sequences, about 48% found once. Sequenced sample: blood. The receptors come from a man in his thirties or forties in good health.

The table lists this clonotype with a few counts. This chain uses TRBV4-1 with TRBJ2-1; 8 nucleotides align to TRBD2. J was trimmed by 6 bases and V by 6 bases; bases with no gene match: 10. Looked up from germline, CDR1 is MGHRA and CDR2 is YSYEKL. The CDR3 has 15 residues. This CDR3 reads CASRRGGPLSNEQFF. The CDR3 DNA follows: TGCGCCAGCAGGCGCGGGGGGCCCCTCAGCAATGAGCAGTTCTTC.

The chain uses TRBV20-1 and TRBJ1-4, with a tentative D call TRBD1 (5 bases). The germline V and J ends were trimmed by 0 bases and 3 bases, with 11 bases remaining between them. Germline lookup yields CDR1 DFQATT and CDR2 SNEGSKA (reference sequence). The CDR3 is 15 amino acids. The CDR3 DNA is TGCAGTGCTAGAGATGGCCGGGGGGCTAATGAAAAACTGTTTTTT. Its protein product is CSARDGRGANEKLFF.

The chain joins TRBV5-5 to TRBJ2-1; 11 nucleotides align to TRBD1. Germline CDR1 is SGHKS and CDR2 is YYEKEE (reference sequence). The CDR3 length is 15 residues. The trim removed 2 bases at V and 9 bases at J, leaving 7 bases unmatched. This CDR3 reads CASSLGQGAGGEQFF. The CDR3 DNA sequence: TGTGCCAGCAGCTTAGGACAGGGGGCAGGCGGTGAGCAGTTCTTC.

The chain carries TRBV3-1 and TRBJ2-1; 9 bases line up with TRBD2. V lost 2 bases and J lost 0; bases outside the gene matches: 5. In germline, CDR1 is LGHDT, CDR2 YNNKEL (reference sequence). This CDR3 contains 17 residues. The CDR3 DNA sequence: TGTGCCAGCAGCCAACTTAGCGGGGGCAGCTCCTACAATGAGCAGTTCTTC. It is translated as CASSQLSGGSSYNEQFF.